This T cell receptor beta chain derives from a study of blood T cell repertoires in COVID-19. Study summary: Sites in the United States, Italy and Spain provided acute and convalescent COVID-19 samples. Sources were T cells, B-cell-depleted T cells, or PBMCs; the material itself was cDNA or gDNA.

Per the study methods: It was from reference gene primer amplification that nucleated cell counts were estimated. The data were produced by immunoSEQ multiplex PCR, yet TCRdb's version contains in-frame clones alone and is incomplete. Clone size and the V and J calls come from that table; the DNA yielded D and trimming. The repertoire has 350,000 or so clones, around 83% of them found once; the top ten carry 3%. The germline V gene encodes CDR1 SEHNR and CDR2 FQNEAQ (reference sequence). Trimming took 4 bases from V and 0 from J, leaving 10 bases between them. The CDR3 is made up of 15 amino acids. The genes are TRBV7-9 and TRBJ2-1; D is perhaps TRBD2 (5 bases). Sequencing was carried out using peripheral blood. This receptor was obtained from a man aged 25 to 45 with active or convalescent COVID-19. The chain's CDR3 is CASSSSRASYNEQFF. CDR3 nucleotides: TGTGCCAGCAGCTCCTCGCGGGCCTCCTACAATGAGCAGTTCTTC.